The 16 T cell receptor beta chains below all came from one sample that was sequenced in a study of CD8+ T cells in alopecia areata. Following RNA extraction, reverse transcription yielded cDNA that acted as the sequencing template. Produced via immunoSEQ multiplex PCR; TCRdb's table is partial and in-frame only. The sample records about 180,000 clones, roughly 63% being singletons. Indicated treatment: oral pan-JAK inhibitor, 5-10 mg twice daily. The input for sequencing was CD4+ T cells sorted from blood, taken at approximately week 56, from a patient treated with tofacitinib. The source is a human donor with alopecia areata.

The V gene is TRBV29-1, the J gene TRBJ1-2; perhaps TRBD1 as D (5 bases). The CDR3 extends over 18 amino acids. The germline CDR1 and CDR2 sequences are SQVTM and ANQGSEA. V lost 4 bases, J lost 3 bases, and 27 bases lay in between. In DNA, the CDR3 is TGCAGCGTTGTTGGCGGTATGGGCCTGGGAGGGGATCACTATGGCTACACCTTC. Amino acids: CSVVGGMGLGGDHYGYTF.

The chain carries TRBV7-9 and TRBJ2-7, with 7 bases matching TRBD2. V shed 1 base and J 4 bases; nucleotides not matched to a gene: 13. CDR3 size: 17 residues. CDR1 SEHNR and CDR2 FQNEAQ come from the germline V gene (reference sequence). CDR3 bases: TGTGCCAGCAGCTTAGTCTTCGGAGCGGGGAAGGTGTACGAGCAGTACTTC. It specifies CASSLVFGAGKVYEQYF.

This clone was seen a single time. The chain combines TRBV2 with TRBJ2-1; possibly TRBD1 for D (5 bases). CDR1 is SNHLY and CDR2 is FYNNEI in the germline V gene. CDR3 length: 11 amino acids. With 3 bases removed from V and 10 bases from J, the gap between germline ends came to 7 bases. The CDR3 coding sequence is TGTGCCAGCAGTGAGGCAGGGGAGCAGTTCTTC. Its protein product is CASSEAGEQFF. The full variable domain, in which reference TRBV2 and TRBJ2-1 provide the parts outside the CDR3, is EPEVTQTPSHQVTQMGQEVILRCVPISNHLYFYWYRQILGQKVEFLVSFYNNEISEKSEIFDDQFSVERPDGSNFTLKIRSTKLEDSAMYFCASSEAGEQFFGPGTRLTVL.

This chain joins TRBV4-2 and TRBJ2-1; D call uncertain. In germline, CDR1 is LGHNA, CDR2 YNFKEQ. Trimming left V 4 bases short and J 3 bases short, with 16 bases between. The CDR3 is 16 residues long. CDR3 nucleotides: TGTGCCAGCAGCCGAGCCTATGTGGAGAACTACAATGAGCAGTTCTTC. Protein product: CASSRAYVENYNEQFF.

The gene calls are TRBV29-1 and TRBJ2-5; TRBD2 matches at 7 bases. The CDR3 loop spans 11 amino acids. Germline CDR1 SQVTM, CDR2 ANQGSEA. With 7 bases clipped from V and 9 bases from J, the junction kept 8 bases outside the gene matches. CDR3 in DNA: TGCAGCGATCAGCTCGGACTAGCCCAGTACTTC. It encodes CSDQLGLAQYF.

This clone was picked up a small number of times. The chain employs TRBV5-1 and TRBJ2-2; 10 bases agree with TRBD2. Germline loops: CDR1 SGHRS, CDR2 YFSETQ. V was clipped by 5 bases and J by 6 bases; unmatched bases: 1. The CDR3 runs 13 residues. CDR3 bases: TGCGCCAGCAGGGGACTAGCGTCCGGGGAGCTGTTTTTT. This gives the protein CASRGLASGELFF.

The rearrangement joins TRBV30 to TRBJ2-7, with D perhaps matching TRBD1 (5 bases). V lost 2 bases, J lost 5 bases, and 7 bases lay in between. Germline V gene sequence: CDR1 GTSNPN, CDR2 SVGIG (reference sequence). The CDR3 covers 11 residues. The CDR3 region has the DNA TGTGCCTGGAGTCCCAGGGACGAGCAGTACTTC. Translating it yields CAWSPRDEQYF.

This chain links TRBV7-2 with TRBJ2-7; D gene unclear. This CDR3 has 13 residues. CDR1 and CDR2 (germline): SGHTA, FQGNSA. Trimming took 1 base from V and 9 from J, leaving 13 bases between them. CDR3 DNA sequence: TGTGCCAGCAGCTTAGGCCCCCCAGAACTGCAGTACTTC. This codes for CASSLGPPELQYF.

This chain connects TRBV29-1 to TRBJ1-5, with TRBD1 identical over 10 bases. Germline assignment: CDR1 SQVTM and CDR2 ANQGSEA. With V trimmed by 4 bases and J by 5 bases, 2 bases remained unmatched. The CDR3 extends over 13 amino acids. CDR3 region: CSVGGTGDQPQHF. The CDR3 coding sequence is TGCAGCGTTGGTGGGACAGGGGATCAGCCCCAGCATTTT.

The chain is built from TRBV10-3 and TRBJ2-1, with TRBD2 matching 13 bases. The J segment lost 6 bases and the V segment lost 5 bases, leaving 4 bases of the junction unmatched. Per the germline V gene, CDR1 is ENHRY and CDR2 is SYGVKD. The CDR3 extends over 15 amino acids. DNA for the CDR3: TGTGCCATCAGTACTAGCGGGGGGGAACCCAATGAGCAGTTCTTC. Residues: CAISTSGGEPNEQFF.

This clone has a single count. This chain connects TRBV30 to TRBJ2-1, with D hard to call. Trimming removed 0 bases at V and 0 bases at J, with 9 bases between. There are 15 residues in the CDR3. Germline V gene sequence: CDR1 GTSNPN, CDR2 SVGIG (reference sequence). The chain's CDR3 is CAWSVERISYNEQFF. CDR3 bases: TGTGCCTGGAGTGTTGAACGCATCTCCTACAATGAGCAGTTCTTC. Using reference TRBV30 and TRBJ2-1 for the parts outside the CDR3, the full variable domain is SQTIHQWPATLVQPVGSPLSLECTVEGTSNPNLYWYRQAAGRGLQLLFYSVGIGQISSEVPQNLSASRPQDRQFILSSKKLLLSDSGFYLCAWSVERISYNEQFFGPGTRLTVL.

The gene calls are TRBV7-2 and TRBJ2-1; 9 bases fit TRBD2. The CDR3 has 16 amino acids. The V gene's germline CDR1 is SGHTA and CDR2 FQGNSA. The J segment lost 4 bases and the V segment lost 5 bases, leaving 9 bases of the junction unmatched. The DNA for the CDR3 is TGTGCCAGCAGCGAAGACCGACTAGCGGTGTACAATGAGCAGTTCTTC. It specifies CASSEDRLAVYNEQFF.

The V call is TRBV7-3, the J call TRBJ2-1, with a tentative D call TRBD1 (5 bases). The germline V gene encodes CDR1 SGHTA and CDR2 FQGTGA. CDR3 length: 15 residues. V was pared by 3 bases and J by 0 bases, with 9 bases between. The DNA for the CDR3 is TGTGCCAGCAGCTTTAGGGGAAGCTCCTACAATGAGCAGTTCTTC. Protein product: CASSFRGSSYNEQFF.

A few counts support this clone. The V call is TRBV5-1, the J call TRBJ1-4; a possible D gene is TRBD1 (6 bases). Trimming removed 3 bases at V and 8 bases at J, with 14 bases between. This CDR3 contains 14 residues. Germline lookup yields CDR1 SGHRS and CDR2 YFSETQ. DNA for the CDR3: TGCGCCAGCAGCTCAGGGGAAGTTGGAGAAAAACTGTTTTTT. The encoded protein is CASSSGEVGEKLFF.

V is TRBV28 and J is TRBJ1-2, with TRBD1 matching 7 bases. The ends lost 5 bases at V and 4 bases at J; junction bases unmatched: 7. Germline V gene lookup returns CDR1 MDHEN and CDR2 SYDVKM. This CDR3 region has 14 residues. CDR3: CASSPRDSLYGYTF. CDR3 bases: TGTGCCAGCAGTCCCCGGGACAGCCTCTATGGCTACACCTTC.

V is TRBV4-2 and J is TRBJ1-1, with a tentative D call TRBD1 (5 bases). CDR1 is LGHNA and CDR2 is YNFKEQ in the germline V gene. The CDR3 consists of 14 residues. V gave up 4 bases and J gave up 4 bases, with 13 bases separating them. CDR3 protein: CASSLLGRVTEAFF. The CDR3 DNA reads as TGTGCCAGCAGCCTCTTGGGGCGCGTCACTGAAGCTTTCTTT.